This passage covers 14 T cell receptor beta chains from one sample sequenced in a study of T-cell reconstitution after alpha-beta-depleted transplantation in children (dated by TCRdb to between 2015 and 2016). According to the study, the label for this sample's treatment or condition signals: allogeneic hematopoietic cell transplantation with graft depleted of TCRalphabeta T cells and CD19 B cells. Receptors were amplified or captured by PCR. Sequencing took place on an Illumina HiSeq 2500. Molecular barcoding was employed in the preparation of TCR libraries, with unique molecular identifiers being used to normalize TCRbeta repertoire quantification. The public reads were run again by TCRdb, first through fastp at Q25 and then through MiXCR, and only productive beta chains were kept. One record per CDR3 amino acid sequence lists the most common genes and DNA. The sample has about 460,000 distinct CDR3 sequences on record, roughly 10% of them singletons. 14% of the sample is taken by the ten largest.

The sequencing here drew on PBMCs, mostly from graft donor cells, taken 180 days after TCRalphabeta/CD19-depleted stem cell transplant. These receptors were taken from a female patient under 10 years old who had a stem cell transplant for aplastic anemia, so the T cells may come from the graft donor.

In its sample, this clonotype was seen a few times. The chain employs TRBV7-2 and TRBJ2-1; the match to TRBD1 covers 10 bases. CDR3 length: 15 amino acids. V shed 5 bases, J shed 7 bases, and the junction held 8 bases outside the gene matches. Germline assignment: CDR1 SGHTA and CDR2 FQGNSA. The CDR3 loop is CASSRGGTGVNEQFF. In DNA, the CDR3 is TGTGCCAGCAGCCGGGGGGGGACAGGGGTGAATGAGCAGTTCTTC.

The rearrangement joins TRBV5-1 to TRBJ2-1; 14 bases line up with TRBD2. Germline CDR1 reads SGHRS; CDR2 reads YFSETQ. The junction had 9 bases not matched to a gene; V was cut back by 4 bases and J by 3 bases. The CDR3 totals 18 residues. CDR3 nucleotide sequence: TGCGCCAGCAGCACCCGAGGACTAGCGGGAGGTCTCTACAATGAGCAGTTCTTC. Encoded protein: CASSTRGLAGGLYNEQFF.

The chain has TRBV4-2 and TRBJ2-2, with TRBD1 matching over 7 bases. V lost 2 bases to trimming and J lost 6 bases; unmatched junction nucleotides: 9. The CDR3 sequence is 16 residues long. Germline CDR1 and CDR2: LGHNA and YNFKEQ. CDR3 region: CASSQPEGARAGELFF. The CDR3 nucleotides are TGTGCCAGCAGCCAACCCGAGGGGGCGCGGGCCGGGGAGCTGTTTTTT.

The chain couples TRBV20-1 to TRBJ1-4, with D possibly being TRBD1 (5 bases). Trimming shortened V by 6 bases and J by 8 bases, and 19 bases separated the two germline ends. Per germline, CDR1 DFQATT and CDR2 SNEGSKA (reference sequence). The CDR3 runs to 14 residues. The CDR3 DNA reads as TGCAGTGCATCGACGTTGGGGGGAGGGGAAAAACTGTTTTTT. It specifies CSASTLGGGEKLFF.

V gene TRBV20-1 combines with J gene TRBJ2-3, with D possibly matching TRBD2 (5 bases). CDR1 DFQATT and CDR2 SNEGSKA come from the germline V gene (reference sequence). CDR3 length: 15 residues. Trimming pared 6 bases from V and 4 bases from J, leaving 20 bases between. The CDR3, as DNA: TGCAGTGCCCCCGTCGGGAAGGAGGTTTCAGATACGCAGTATTTT. Protein: CSAPVGKEVSDTQYF.

The J gene is TRBJ2-1, the V gene TRBV9; 10 bases agree with TRBD2. The trim removed 1 base at V and 2 bases at J, leaving 0 bases unmatched. Germline V lookup: CDR1 SGDLS, CDR2 YYNGEE. The CDR3 covers 15 residues. The CDR3 DNA follows: TGTGCCAGCAGCGTACTAGCGGGAGCCTACAATGAGCAGTTCTTC. It specifies CASSVLAGAYNEQFF. The full variable domain, in which reference TRBV9 and TRBJ2-1 provide the parts outside the CDR3, is DSGVTQTPKHLITATGQRVTLRCSPRSGDLSVYWYQQSLDQGLQFLIQYYNGEERAKGNILERFSAQQFPDLHSELNLSSLELGDSALYFCASSVLAGAYNEQFFGPGTRLTVL.

This clonotype was counted at least ten times. The chain employs TRBV5-1 and TRBJ2-5, with TRBD2 matching over 13 bases. CDR3 length: 17 residues. J gave up 2 bases and V 2 bases, and 6 bases lay outside the gene matches. Germline CDR1 is SGHRS and CDR2 is YFSETQ. CDR3 DNA: TGCGCCAGCAGCTTTCTTGGACTAGCGGGAGTACAAGAGACCCAGTACTTC. It translates to CASSFLGLAGVQETQYF.

The sample holds many counts of this clonotype. This chain's CDR3 is CASSLEAEKQYF. CDR3 sequence (DNA): TGCGCCAGCAGCTTGGAGGCGGAAAAGCAGTACTTC. V is TRBV5-1 and J is TRBJ2-7; D unresolved. The germline gives CDR1 SGHRS, CDR2 YFSETQ. The length of the CDR3 is 12 residues. Trimming cost V 0 bases and J 8 bases, with 9 bases left between them. Based on the CDR3 plus reference TRBV5-1 and TRBJ2-7, the full variable domain is KAGVTQTPRYLIKTRGQQVTLSCSPISGHRSVSWYQQTPGQGLQFLFEYFSETQRNKGNFPGRFSGRQFSNSRSEMNVSTLELGDSALYLCASSLEAEKQYFGPGTRLTVT.

This clonotype showed up many times. This chain connects TRBV29-1 to TRBJ2-5; D not resolved. The CDR3 covers 15 residues. V was cut by 5 bases and J by 1 base, with 17 bases left in between. Germline V gene lookup returns CDR1 SQVTM and CDR2 ANQGSEA. The CDR3 sequence: CSVRKNRPAQETQYF. The CDR3 nucleotides are TGCAGCGTTCGAAAGAACCGGCCTGCCCAAGAGACCCAGTACTTC. The full variable domain, its missing parts supplied by reference TRBV29-1 and TRBJ2-5, is SAVISQKPSRDICQRGTSLTIQCQVDSQVTMMFWYRQQPGQSLTLIATANQGSEATYESGFVIDKFPISRPNLTFSTLTVSNMSPEDSSIYLCSVRKNRPAQETQYFGPGTRLLVL.

In its sample, this clonotype was seen a few times. The chain is built from TRBV10-3 and TRBJ2-1; D not certain. With 2 bases removed from V and 9 bases from J, the gap between germline ends came to 8 bases. The CDR3 extends over 12 amino acids. The germline gives CDR1 ENHRY, CDR2 SYGVKD. The CDR3 DNA reads as TGTGCCATCAGTGAGAGTGAGCGTGAGCAGTTCTTC. As protein: CAISESEREQFF.

The V call is TRBV2, the J call TRBJ2-1; 9 bases line up with TRBD1. CDR3 size: 13 residues. The junction had 5 bases not matched to a gene; V was cut back by 9 bases and J by 5 bases. Germline V gene data show CDR1 as SNHLY and CDR2 as FYNNEI. The CDR3, as DNA: TGTGCCAGTTTCCGGGACAGGGACAATGAGCAGTTCTTC. The encoded protein is CASFRDRDNEQFF.

The sample holds a few counts of this clonotype. The chain carries TRBV19 and TRBJ1-2; a weak D match, TRBD1 (5 bases). Trimming left V 5 bases short and J 3 bases short, with 10 bases between. The germline V gene has CDR1 LNHDA and CDR2 SQIVND (reference sequence). The CDR3 totals 13 residues. CDR3 protein: CASSPDSYYGYTF. The CDR3 DNA sequence: TGTGCCAGTAGTCCCGACAGTTACTATGGCTACACCTTC.

This clonotype was seen repeatedly, ten times or more. This chain uses TRBV29-1 with TRBJ2-5; TRBD2 aligns across 10 bases. The CDR3 contains 14 residues. V lost 4 bases, J lost 3 bases, and 5 bases stayed unmatched. Germline values: CDR1 SQVTM, CDR2 ANQGSEA. In DNA form, the CDR3 reads TGCAGCGTTGTGCCCCTAGCGGGAGAAGAGACCCAGTACTTC. Translated, it gives CSVVPLAGEETQYF. Looking up the rest from reference TRBV29-1 and TRBJ2-5 gives the full variable domain: SAVISQKPSRDICQRGTSLTIQCQVDSQVTMMFWYRQQPGQSLTLIATANQGSEATYESGFVIDKFPISRPNLTFSTLTVSNMSPEDSSIYLCSVVPLAGEETQYFGPGTRLLVL.

This clonotype showed up just a few times. The V call is TRBV7-9, the J call TRBJ2-7; D perhaps matches TRBD2 (6 bases). The CDR3 has 14 amino acids. Germline CDR1 SEHNR, CDR2 FQNEAQ (reference sequence). V lost 3 bases and J lost 7, with 16 bases in between. The CDR3 coding sequence is TGTGCCAGCAGCTTGGAGTCGGGAGTGAGTGAGCAGTACGTC. Residues: CASSLESGVSEQYV.